The 14 T cell receptor beta chains given below trace back to one sample, sequenced in a study of patients and donors after allogeneic stem cell transplantation. TCRdb redid the calling of the RT-PCR reads with MiXCR, one entry per CDR3 protein. The table shows about 960,000 distinct CDR3 sequences, with around 17% occurring only once. The sample taken for sequencing was blood, either unsorted or a sorted T cell fraction (not recorded which). The receptors derive from a human donor who was either an allogeneic HSCT recipient or a stem cell or donor lymphocyte infusion donor (not recorded which). It is not recorded whose cells these are; they may come from a transplant donor.

V usage is TRBV2 and J usage is TRBJ2-7; no firm D call. Trimming left V 5 bases short and J 2 bases short, with 16 bases between. The CDR3 is 15 residues long. Per the germline V gene, CDR1 is SNHLY and CDR2 is FYNNEI. The CDR3 spells CASSSRKDPTYEQYF. The CDR3 DNA reads TGTGCCAGCAGTAGCAGAAAGGACCCAACCTACGAGCAGTACTTC.

The CDR3 protein is CASSASSAQETQYF. The CDR3 DNA reads TGTGCCAGCAGCGCTTCCTCTGCCCAAGAGACCCAGTACTTC. The chain combines TRBV2 with TRBJ2-5; D gene ambiguous. V was clipped by 6 bases and J by 1 base, with 12 bases between them. Germline V lookup: CDR1 SNHLY, CDR2 FYNNEI. CDR3 length: 14 amino acids.

The V gene is TRBV30, the J gene TRBJ1-3; no clear D. The CDR3 is 14 amino acids. Germline CDR1 GTSNPN, CDR2 SVGIG (reference sequence). Trimming took 5 bases from V and 0 from J, leaving 11 bases between them. The CDR3 loop is CAWVPGSSGNTIYF. CDR3 nucleotide sequence: TGTGCCTGGGTTCCGGGTTCCTCTGGAAACACCATATATTTT.

The chain couples TRBV12-3 or TRBV12-4 to TRBJ2-7; TRBD2 agrees at 10 bases. There are 20 residues in the CDR3. V lost 3 bases and J lost 3; bases outside the gene matches: 20. CDR3 DNA sequence: TGTGCCAGCAGTTTTTCCCGAACCGGACTAGCGGCATACAGTGACTACGAGCAGTACTTC. Its protein is CASSFSRTGLAAYSDYEQYF.

The gene calls are TRBV12-3 or TRBV12-4 and TRBJ1-2; no definite D call. The CDR3 runs 12 residues. Trimming left V 6 bases short and J 4 bases short, with 9 bases between. The CDR3 is CASRTRLYGYTF. In DNA form, the CDR3 reads TGTGCCAGCAGGACACGCCTCTATGGCTACACCTTC.

This clonotype showed up just a few times. One end of the junction fails to match germline, which may point to a read error. This rearrangement joins TRBV5-1 to TRBJ2-5; possibly TRBD2 for D (7 bases). Looked up from germline, CDR1 is SGHRS and CDR2 is YFSETQ. There are 16 residues in the CDR3. This CDR3 reads CASSLGGLAGEETQYF. The CDR3 coding sequence is TGTGCCAGCAGCTTGGGGGGGCTAGCAGGGGAAGAGACCCAGTACTTC.

The rearrangement joins TRBV12-3 or TRBV12-4 to TRBJ1-3; 10 nucleotides align to TRBD1. This CDR3 is 18 amino acids long. J was trimmed by 0 bases and V by 6 bases; bases with no gene match: 11. Written as DNA, the CDR3 is TGTGCCAGCAGCGGAACTACCGGGACAGGGGACTCTGGAAACACCATATATTTT. This codes for CASSGTTGTGDSGNTIYF.

In this sample, this clonotype turned up a few times. This sequence joins TRBV9 and TRBJ2-5, with a possible D match to TRBD2 (5 bases). This CDR3 region has 14 residues. V was cut by 0 bases and J by 4 bases, with 10 bases left in between. The germline V gene has CDR1 SGDLS and CDR2 YYNGEE. CDR3 in DNA: TGTGCCAGCAGCGTAGGGCCTAGCCGAGAGACCCAGTACTTC. This translates into CASSVGPSRETQYF.

This chain connects TRBV6-4 to TRBJ2-3; D is possibly TRBD2 (5 bases). Trimming took off 4 bases at V and 5 bases at J, with 10 bases between the two ends. CDR3 length equals 13 residues. Germline V gene sequence: CDR1 MRHNA, CDR2 SNTAGT. In nucleotides, the CDR3 is TGTGCCAGCAGTGCGGACTGGGTAGATACGCAGTATTTT. The encoded protein is CASSADWVDTQYF.

This chain connects TRBV6-1 to TRBJ2-7, with D maybe TRBD2 (5 bases). V was cut by 5 bases and J by 3 bases, with 20 bases left in between. CDR3 length: 16 amino acids. Germline V gene data show CDR1 as MNHNS and CDR2 as SASEGT. The CDR3 DNA reads TGTGCCAGCAGTCCTTCCCCCGGACCCCGGGGCTACGAGCAGTACTTC. It encodes CASSPSPGPRGYEQYF.

The genes are TRBV20-1 and TRBJ2-7; D is perhaps TRBD1 or TRBD2 (7 bases each). Trimming pared 3 bases from V and 3 bases from J, leaving 15 bases between. The CDR3 consists of 14 residues. Germline loops: CDR1 DFQATT, CDR2 SNEGSKA (reference sequence). The CDR3: CSARWGGGNYEQYF. DNA for the CDR3: TGCAGTGCTAGGTGGGGAGGGGGCAACTACGAGCAGTACTTC.

This clonotype came up a few times. The chain employs TRBV5-1 and TRBJ1-1, with a weak D call TRBD1 (5 bases). The germline V gene encodes CDR1 SGHRS and CDR2 YFSETQ. V lost 4 bases and J lost 1, with 14 bases in between. The length of the CDR3 is 15 residues. CDR3 nucleotide sequence: TGCGCCAGCAGCCCTGAGACAGCGAAGAACACTGAAGCTTTCTTT. Translated: CASSPETAKNTEAFF.

This chain joins TRBV5-1 and TRBJ1-6; the D gene is possibly TRBD1 (5 bases). Germline V lookup: CDR1 SGHRS, CDR2 YFSETQ. V lost 3 bases, J lost 4 bases, and 14 bases lay in between. The CDR3 length is 16 residues. CDR3 nucleotides: TGCGCCAGCAGCTCCCACGACAGAAGTTATAATTCACCCCTCCACTTT. Residues: CASSSHDRSYNSPLHF.

The rearrangement uses TRBV6-1 and TRBJ2-1, with a weak D call TRBD2 (5 bases). Per germline, CDR1 MNHNS and CDR2 SASEGT. V lost 6 bases, J lost 7 bases, and 22 bases lay in between. The CDR3 covers 16 residues. The DNA of the CDR3 is TGTGCCAGCAGCCGACCGACGCCGGGGTTAGTTAATGAGCAGTTCTTC. This gives the protein CASSRPTPGLVNEQFF.